This TCR beta chain originates from a study of blood T cell repertoires in COVID-19. Study background: COVID-19 samples collected from the United States, Italy and Spain covered acute and convalescent phases. The analysed material was cDNA or gDNA that came from T cells, B-cell-depleted T cells, or PBMCs.

In germline, CDR1 is LGHNA, CDR2 YSLEER. The CDR3 spans 20 residues. The V and J ends lost 2 bases and 1 base, in that order; junction bases with no gene match: 13. In the study's own analysis: Amplification of reference gene primers provided the estimated nucleated cell counts. Only in-frame clones appear in the TCRdb table, and some are missing; sequencing was by immunoSEQ multiplex PCR. V and J calls plus clone size are reproduced from that table; the DNA served to infer D and trimming. The sample carries approximately 130,000 clones, around 83% recorded once. This receptor was obtained from a human donor in a cohort sampled during active COVID-19. The V gene is TRBV4-3, the J gene TRBJ2-3; TRBD1 matches 12 bases. What was sequenced was peripheral blood. The CDR3 spells CASSQWAGQGAASGTDTQYF. CDR3 DNA: TGCGCCAGCAGCCAATGGGCGGGACAGGGGGCGGCTTCAGGCACAGATACGCAGTATTTT.